The clone carrying this T cell receptor (beta chain) was detected a few times. The antigen is unknown. This sample stems from a study of CD8 T cells in ankylosing spondylitis. This CDR3 contains 14 residues. Unmatched junction bases numbered 11, after V lost 6 bases and J lost 5 bases. Germline CDR1 reads DFQATT; CDR2 reads SNEGSKA (reference sequence). MiXCR was run by TCRdb on the 5' RACE reads, yielding one entry per CDR3 protein. The data contain fewer than 750,000 distinct CDR3 sequences, under 20% of them seen just once; the ten biggest clones take up around 20%. The study, taken as a whole, reports: A motif of eight highly homologous TCR beta variants was seen as apparently characteristic of ankylosing spondylitis blood.

The chain carries TRBV20-1 and TRBJ2-7; 9 nucleotides align to TRBD1. The sequencing input was blood, either unsorted or a sorted T cell fraction (not recorded which). This TCR derives from a male donor with ankylosing spondylitis. CDR3: CSATPQGAFDEQYF. In DNA form, the CDR3 reads TGCAGTGCCACCCCACAGGGGGCGTTCGACGAGCAGTACTTC.